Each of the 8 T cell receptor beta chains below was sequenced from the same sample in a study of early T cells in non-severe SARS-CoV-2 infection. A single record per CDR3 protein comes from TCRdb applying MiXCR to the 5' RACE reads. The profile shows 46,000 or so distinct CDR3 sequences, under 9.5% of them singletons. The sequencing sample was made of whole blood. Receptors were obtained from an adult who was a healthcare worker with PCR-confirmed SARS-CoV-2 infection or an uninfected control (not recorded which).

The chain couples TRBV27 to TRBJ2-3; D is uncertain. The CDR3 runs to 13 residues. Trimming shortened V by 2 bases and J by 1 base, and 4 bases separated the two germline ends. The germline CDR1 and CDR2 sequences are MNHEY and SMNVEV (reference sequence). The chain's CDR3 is CASSLIGTDTQYF. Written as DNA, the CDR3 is TGTGCCAGCAGTTTAATCGGCACAGATACGCAGTATTTT.

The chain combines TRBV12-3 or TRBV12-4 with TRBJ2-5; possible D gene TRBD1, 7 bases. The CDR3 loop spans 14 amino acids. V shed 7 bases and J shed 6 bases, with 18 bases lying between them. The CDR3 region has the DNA TGTGCCAGCACGGACTCGGGGGACAGACAGACCCAGTACTTC. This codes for CASTDSGDRQTQYF.

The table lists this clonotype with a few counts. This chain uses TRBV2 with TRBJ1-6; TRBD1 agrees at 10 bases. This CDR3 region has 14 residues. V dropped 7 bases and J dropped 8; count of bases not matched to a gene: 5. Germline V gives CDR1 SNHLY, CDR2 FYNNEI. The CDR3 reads CASIPDRGDSPLHF. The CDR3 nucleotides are TGTGCCAGCATTCCGGACAGGGGGGATTCACCCCTCCACTTT.

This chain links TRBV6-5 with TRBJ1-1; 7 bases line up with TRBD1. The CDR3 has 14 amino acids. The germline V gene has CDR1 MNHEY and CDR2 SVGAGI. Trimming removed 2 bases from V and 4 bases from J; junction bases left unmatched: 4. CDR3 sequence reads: CASSYTGALTEAFF. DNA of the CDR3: TGTGCCAGCAGTTACACAGGGGCACTCACTGAAGCTTTCTTT.

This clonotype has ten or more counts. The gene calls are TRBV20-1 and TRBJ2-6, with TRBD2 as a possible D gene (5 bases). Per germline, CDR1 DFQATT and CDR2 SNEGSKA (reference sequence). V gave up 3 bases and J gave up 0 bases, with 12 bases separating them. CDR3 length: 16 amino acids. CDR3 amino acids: CSASRGGSSGANVLTF. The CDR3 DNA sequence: TGCAGTGCTAGTCGAGGAGGTAGCTCTGGGGCCAACGTCCTGACTTTC.

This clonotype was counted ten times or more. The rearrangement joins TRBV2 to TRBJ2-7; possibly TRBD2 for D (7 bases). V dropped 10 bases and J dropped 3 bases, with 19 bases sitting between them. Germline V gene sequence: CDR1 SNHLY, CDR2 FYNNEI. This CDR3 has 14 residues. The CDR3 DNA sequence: TGTGCCAATACCGGGGGGCAGGATCACTACGAGCAGTACTTC. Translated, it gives CANTGGQDHYEQYF.

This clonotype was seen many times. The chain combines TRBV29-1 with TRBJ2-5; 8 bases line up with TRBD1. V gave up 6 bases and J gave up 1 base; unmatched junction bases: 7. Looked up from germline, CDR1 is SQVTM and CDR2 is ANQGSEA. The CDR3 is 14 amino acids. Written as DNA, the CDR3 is TGCAGCGTACAACAGGGGGAGGCCCAAGAGACCCAGTACTTC. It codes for CSVQQGEAQETQYF.

As DNA, the CDR3 is TGTGCCAGCAGCGGAAGGCTGGGCCCCTCGGTCTACAATGAGCAGTTCTTC. Translation: CASSGRLGPSVYNEQFF. V gene TRBV9 combines with J gene TRBJ2-1; no reliable D call. Between the trimmed V and J ends, which lost 3 bases and 3 bases, there was a span of 19 bases. There are 17 residues in the CDR3. CDR1 is SGDLS, CDR2 YYNGEE, per germline.